This T cell receptor beta chain originates from a study of lymphopenia after photon versus proton radiotherapy (dated by TCRdb to between 2018 and 2021). Regarding the study in general: Photon and proton radiation therapy were compared by the study for their immunological effects in patients with gastrointestinal tumors who developed high-grade lymphopenia. The study aimed to characterize how the two radiation modalities differ in their impact on the immune system. A cohort of 20 patients with gastrointestinal tumors who received either photon or proton therapy and subsequently developed lymphopenia was included. The paper's findings and limits, for the study overall: After the lymphocyte count nadir, oligoclonal expansion, especially of CD8+ Temra cells, was observed in photon-treated repertoires, and the drop in diversity was driven by this expansion. Across the cohort, an inverse correlation was found between a larger post-nadir drop in TCR diversity and overall survival time among patients who died. Proton-treated patients stayed relatively stable during treatment, while photon-treated patients lost naive T cells and TCR diversity and gained effector/memory populations. The survival association was examined only in patients who died, and the authors described better survival with proton therapy as a possibility, not as a demonstrated result.

As for this clone: This receptor's antigen is unknown. Qualities for individual bases were not recorded, and no much larger clone is one base off.

V loses 4 bases at its end and J loses 3 bases; junction bases beyond the gene matches: 6. Reading from cysteine to phenylalanine, the CDR3 counts 15 amino acids. Just the 45-base CDR3 DNA is kept, in frame starting at base 1. CDR1 and CDR2, per the germline V gene, are SGDLS and YYNGEE. Library preparation employed the immunoSEQ multiplex PCR assay. T cell repertoires were profiled with deep sequencing of rearranged TCR beta loci together with multiparametric flow cytometry. TCRdb took over this immuneACCESS table, retaining in-frame rearrangements with V and J assigned. Such tables are incomplete; in checked studies, under half of the missing clones stem from an unresolved V gene, and the remainder is unexplained. This sample has about 39,000 clones in its table, and 90% to 95% of those were observed once. 15% of the sample is held by the ten biggest clonotypes.

Sequenced material: peripheral blood, taken from a patient treated with photon-based radiotherapy. The receptor was derived from a man aged 55 to 70 with cholangiocarcinoma. The chain is made from TRBV9 and TRBJ2-7; 11 bases in between match TRBD2. CDR3 sequence: CASSQGTSGFYEQYF. The nucleotide sequence is TGTGCCAGCAGCCAAGGGACTAGCGGCTTCTACGAGCAGTACTTC.